The rows below give T cell receptor beta chains drawn from one sample of a study of T cell changes during pregnancy in multiple sclerosis. Libraries were prepared by immunoSEQ multiplex PCR; TCRdb keeps only in-frame clonotypes and omits some of them. The sample gives approximately 92,000 clones, approximately 94% of which show up once; less than 1% is in the top ten. The specimen comprised peripheral blood, sampled after pregnancy. All receptors come from a female donor with multiple sclerosis, enrolled in a pregnancy study. The CDR3 runs from the conserved cysteine through the conserved F or W. The order of the fields is CDR3 DNA, CDR3 protein, V gene, D gene, J gene. The D gene is left open where the match is weak.

DNA: TGTGCCAGCAGCAAGTCAATCTCCCTAGCGGCGCTATACAATGAGCAGTTCTTC; CDR3: CASSKSISLAALYNEQFF; V: TRBV7-2; D: TRBD2; J: TRBJ2-1
DNA: TGTGCCAGCAGCACCCTAGCGGGAGTAGGAGATACGCAGTATTTT; CDR3: CASSTLAGVGDTQYF; V: TRBV7-9; D: TRBD2; J: TRBJ2-3
DNA: TGTGCCAGCAGCTACCCACTGACTAGCGGGAGGGTGGATACGCAGTATTTT; CDR3: CASSYPLTSGRVDTQYF; V: TRBV9; D: TRBD2; J: TRBJ2-3
DNA: TGTGCCAGCAGTGGGGCCCACTATGGCTACACCTTC; CDR3: CASSGAHYGYTF; V: TRBV25-1; D: .; J: TRBJ1-2
DNA: TGTGCCAGCAGCCAATTTGGGGAGTACAATGAGCAGTTCTTC; CDR3: CASSQFGEYNEQFF; V: TRBV4-2; D: .; J: TRBJ2-1
DNA: TGTGCCAGCGCATCCAGGGACAGGGTCTCCTACGAGCAGTACTTC; CDR3: CASASRDRVSYEQYF; V: TRBV6-1; D: TRBD1; J: TRBJ2-7
DNA: TGTGCCAGCAGTGAAACAGGGGGCTCTGGAAACACCATATATTTT; CDR3: CASSETGGSGNTIYF; V: TRBV6-1; D: TRBD1; J: TRBJ1-3
DNA: TGTGCCAGCAGCGTGGCGGGAAGCACAGATACGCAGTATTTT; CDR3: CASSVAGSTDTQYF; V: TRBV9; D: .; J: TRBJ2-3
DNA: TGTGCCAGCTCCCAACAGGGATCTGGAAACACCATATATTTT; CDR3: CASSQQGSGNTIYF; V: TRBV18; D: .; J: TRBJ1-3
DNA: TGTGCCAGCAGCGCCGGAGCCGGGACTAGCGGGCTTAGGGGGCAGTTCTTC; CDR3: CASSAGAGTSGLRGQFF; V: TRBV11-2; D: TRBD2; J: TRBJ2-1
DNA: TGTGCCAGCAGCCCCTTCGGGGAGACCCAGTACTTC; CDR3: CASSPFGETQYF; V: TRBV6-5; D: .; J: TRBJ2-5
DNA: TGCGCCAGCAGCCAAGATCGGACAGGGAGCTCCTACGAGCAGTACTTC; CDR3: CASSQDRTGSSYEQYF; V: TRBV4-1; D: TRBD1; J: TRBJ2-7
DNA: TGTGCCAGCAGCGGGGCGGACAGGGGCCGGTCTGGCTACACCTTC; CDR3: CASSGADRGRSGYTF; V: TRBV9; D: TRBD1; J: TRBJ1-2
DNA: TGTGCCACCCAAGCGGGAGTCCCCTACAATGAGCAGTTCTTC; CDR3: CATQAGVPYNEQFF; V: TRBV19; D: TRBD2; J: TRBJ2-1
DNA: TGTGCCTGGAGTGGAGGACACCCTGGCGAAAAACTGTTTTTT; CDR3: CAWSGGHPGEKLFF; V: TRBV30; D: .; J: TRBJ1-4
DNA: TGTGCCAGCAGCCGTAATTACAATGAGCAGTTCTTC; CDR3: CASSRNYNEQFF; V: TRBV11-1; D: .; J: TRBJ2-1
DNA: TGTGCCAGTAGTCGCGGTCAGGGTTCTGGAAACACCATATATTTT; CDR3: CASSRGQGSGNTIYF; V: TRBV19; D: .; J: TRBJ1-3
DNA: TGCGCCAGCAGCCAAGACGCGGGGGGCAATGGCTACACCTTC; CDR3: CASSQDAGGNGYTF; V: TRBV4-3; D: .; J: TRBJ1-2
DNA: TGTGCCAGCAGCGGAGCGGGACTAGGAGACTACGAGCAGTACTTC; CDR3: CASSGAGLGDYEQYF; V: TRBV11-2; D: TRBD2; J: TRBJ2-7